The 13 T cell receptor beta chains given below trace back to one sample, sequenced in a study of cytomegalovirus exposure and HLA in healthy donors (dated by TCRdb to between 2016 and 2019). The library was produced with the immunoSEQ multiplex PCR assay. For the multiplex PCR, a mixture combining 60 forward primers for TCR Vbeta segments and 13 reverse primers for TCR Jbeta segments was used. This is the immuneACCESS table as TCRdb keeps it, with only in-frame sequences that have V and J called. A part of the clones is gone; compared with another copy, unresolved V genes explain less than half, and the rest is unexplained. The table for this sample lists about 150,000 clones; over 75% of them were counted only once. 5.5% to 6.5% of the sample goes to the ten largest clones. Sequenced sample: PBMCs. These receptors originate from a woman aged 40 to 50 in good health and CMV-seropositive.

This chain uses TRBV10-2 with TRBJ1-1; a possible D gene is TRBD1 (6 bases). The V and J ends lost 0 bases and 6 bases respectively, with 14 bases between them. The CDR3 is 15 amino acids. Germline-derived CDR1 and CDR2 are WSHSY and SAAADI. The CDR3 DNA is TGCGCCAGCAGTGAGTCCGGGGCCAGGGGCGCTGAAGCTTTCTTT. Its protein is CASSESGARGAEAFF.

The chain recombines TRBV5-1 with TRBJ2-1; the D gene is possibly TRBD2 (5 bases). In germline, CDR1 is SGHRS, CDR2 YFSETQ. The V end lost 5 bases, the J end lost 7 bases, and 13 bases lay between the germline ends. The CDR3 is made up of 13 amino acids. This chain's CDR3 is CASRRSSGNEQFF. CDR3 nucleotide sequence: TGCGCCAGCAGGCGGTCATCGGGGAATGAGCAGTTCTTC.

The chain employs TRBV29-1 and TRBJ2-3, with a tentative D call TRBD1 (5 bases). Germline CDR1 reads SQVTM; CDR2 reads ANQGSEA. Trimming pared 3 bases from V and 0 bases from J, leaving 13 bases between. The CDR3 is made up of 15 amino acids. The CDR3 is CSVDLGHGSTDTQYF. Written as DNA, the CDR3 is TGCAGCGTTGACCTGGGGCATGGCAGCACAGATACGCAGTATTTT.

The V and J genes are TRBV11-2 and TRBJ2-1; weak D call: TRBD2 (5 bases). Germline V gives CDR1 SGHAT, CDR2 FQNNGV. This CDR3 contains 13 residues. Between the trimmed V and J ends, which lost 4 bases and 6 bases, there was a span of 10 bases. The CDR3, as DNA: TGTGCCAGCAGCTCCACTAGTCTCAATGAGCAGTTCTTC. Its translation is CASSSTSLNEQFF.

The chain uses TRBV18 and TRBJ2-7; 13 bases line up with TRBD2. Germline V gene data show CDR1 as KGHSH and CDR2 as LQKENI. The V gene end was trimmed by 2 bases and the J gene end by 2 bases; junction bases not matched to a gene: 6. CDR3 length equals 17 residues. CDR3 coding DNA: TGTGCCAGCTCACCAAGAACTAGCGGGAGGGTTGCCTACGAGCAGTACTTC. It yields the protein CASSPRTSGRVAYEQYF.

The V gene is TRBV6-5, the J gene TRBJ2-2; no firm D call. Germline V gene lookup returns CDR1 MNHEY and CDR2 SVGAGI. V was shortened by 2 bases and J by 6 bases, with 16 bases between the two germline ends. This CDR3 region has 16 residues. This chain's CDR3 is CASSYQNCCPPGELFF. In DNA, the CDR3 is TGTGCCAGCAGTTACCAAAACTGTTGCCCCCCCGGGGAGCTGTTTTTT.

The chain has TRBV30 and TRBJ1-1, with D hard to call. Per the germline V gene, CDR1 is GTSNPN and CDR2 is SVGIG (reference sequence). The CDR3 is 11 amino acids. The V end was cut by 4 bases, the J end by 4 bases, with 7 bases between. CDR3 in DNA: TGTGCCTGGACGCGTATCACTGAAGCTTTCTTT. Translated: CAWTRITEAFF. The complete variable domain, with remaining parts taken from reference TRBV30 and TRBJ1-1, reads SQTIHQWPATLVQPVGSPLSLECTVEGTSNPNLYWYRQAAGRGLQLLFYSVGIGQISSEVPQNLSASRPQDRQFILSSKKLLLSDSGFYLCAWTRITEAFFGQGTRLTVV.

This sequence joins TRBV27 and TRBJ2-4; D is undetermined. CDR3 length equals 14 residues. V lost 3 bases and J lost 1, with 7 bases in between. Germline V gene lookup returns CDR1 MNHEY and CDR2 SMNVEV (reference sequence). For the CDR3, the DNA is TGTGCCAGCAGTTTCGGCAGGGCCAAAAACATTCAGTACTTC. Amino acids: CASSFGRAKNIQYF.

This chain links TRBV4-2 with TRBJ1-5, with TRBD1 identical over 7 bases. J lost 9 bases, V lost 0 bases, and 8 bases had no gene match. The CDR3 covers 15 residues. Germline V lookup: CDR1 LGHNA, CDR2 YNFKEQ. The CDR3 protein is CASSQEAGGRWPQHF. CDR3 nucleotide sequence: TGTGCCAGCAGCCAAGAAGCAGGGGGTCGGTGGCCCCAGCATTTT.

This rearrangement joins TRBV6-4 to TRBJ2-1; the match to TRBD2 covers 11 bases. Germline V lookup: CDR1 MRHNA, CDR2 SNTAGT. The CDR3 has 15 amino acids. V shed 6 bases, J shed 9 bases, and the junction held 10 bases outside the gene matches. CDR3 sequence: CASRGLAGGVTEQFF. In DNA form, the CDR3 reads TGTGCCAGCAGAGGCCTAGCGGGAGGTGTGACTGAGCAGTTCTTC.

This chain uses TRBV19 with TRBJ1-5; 7 nucleotides match TRBD1. Germline assignment: CDR1 LNHDA and CDR2 SQIVND (reference sequence). V trimming: 7 bases; J trimming: 6 bases; junction bases outside the gene matches: 9. CDR3 size: 14 residues. CDR3 DNA: TGTGCCAGTACTACTGACAGGGACACTCAGCCCCAGCATTTT. This encodes CASTTDRDTQPQHF. Filled out from reference TRBV19 and TRBJ1-5, the complete variable domain reads DGGITQSPKYLFRKEGQNVTLSCEQNLNHDAMYWYRQDPGQGLRLIYYSQIVNDFQKGDIAEGYSVSREKKESFPLTVTSAQKNPTAFYLCASTTDRDTQPQHFGDGTRLSIL.

This chain uses TRBV13 with TRBJ1-2, with 9 bases aligning to TRBD1. CDR1 is PRHDT and CDR2 is FYEKMQ in the germline V gene (reference sequence). With V trimmed by 8 bases and J by 4 bases, 5 bases remained unmatched. The CDR3 sequence is 13 residues long. Here the CDR3 reads CASEGQGTYGYTF. The CDR3 nucleotides are TGTGCCAGCGAGGGACAGGGCACCTATGGCTACACCTTC.

This chain connects TRBV28 to TRBJ1-2; TRBD1 matches 9 bases. There are 13 residues in the CDR3. V lost 6 bases and J lost 8; bases outside the gene matches: 7. CDR1 and CDR2 from the germline V gene are MDHEN and SYDVKM. In DNA, the CDR3 is TGTGCCAGCAGATCAACAGGGGGCCGAGGCTACACCTTC. Its protein is CASRSTGGRGYTF.